This passage covers 3 T cell receptor beta chains from one sample sequenced in a study of blood T cells in healthy people across ages. It was with a sample-barcoded 5' primer and a J-beta primer mix that a second PCR of roughly 7 to 12 cycles was run. TCRdb processed the 5' RACE reads anew with MiXCR; each CDR3 protein has one entry. The sample holds over 700,000 distinct CDR3 sequences, 40% to 65% seen once. Specimen: blood. The receptor set was obtained from an elderly man in good health.

This clonotype has more than one count but fewer than ten. This sequence joins TRBV20-1 and TRBJ2-3; 9 bases fit TRBD2. Germline V CDR1 and CDR2: DFQATT, SNEGSKA (reference sequence). V gave up 5 bases and J gave up 1 base; unmatched junction bases: 1. This CDR3 contains 13 residues. The CDR3 loop reads CSALAGGTDTQYF. The CDR3 bases are TGCAGTGCTTTAGCGGGAGGCACAGATACGCAGTATTTT.

The genes are TRBV7-9 and TRBJ2-7; 7 positions agree with TRBD1. The CDR3 is made up of 13 amino acids. The germline CDR1 and CDR2 sequences are SEHNR and FQNEAQ (reference sequence). V trimming: 5 bases; J trimming: 2 bases; junction bases outside the gene matches: 3. CDR3 in amino acids: CASSRGQTYEQYF. DNA of the CDR3: TGTGCCAGCAGCCGGGGACAGACCTACGAGCAGTACTTC.

A remark on this clonotype: Compared with germline, one end of the junction differs, possibly owing to a read error. The V call is TRBV12-3 or TRBV12-4, the J call TRBJ2-1, with 11 nucleotides matching TRBD2. The CDR3 sequence is 15 residues long. DNA of the CDR3: TGTGCCAGCAGTTTCCCTAGCGGGAGGTACAATGGGCAGTTCTTC. Encoded protein: CASSFPSGRYNGQFF.